This T cell receptor (beta chain) was sequenced for a study of blood T cell repertoires in COVID-19. Original data processing: Amplification with reference gene primers provided the estimates of nucleated cell counts. TCRdb's table, derived via immunoSEQ multiplex PCR, lists solely in-frame clones and lacks some. V and J calls and clone size are given by that table; D and trimming were obtained from the DNA. The sample has about 200,000 clones; 85% are singletons. The clonotype comes from an elderly woman with acute or convalescent COVID-19. Sequences were obtained from peripheral blood.

The CDR3, as DNA: TGTGCCAGTGCGCTGGGCATGGGTACAGATACGCAGTATTTT. It encodes CASALGMGTDTQYF. The rearrangement links TRBV18 to TRBJ2-3; no clear D. V gave up 9 bases and J gave up 3 bases, with 16 bases separating them. Germline lookup yields CDR1 KGHSH and CDR2 LQKENI. The length of the CDR3 is 14 residues.